A single sample gave rise to the 25 T cell receptor beta chains below, sequenced in a study of blood T cell repertoires in COVID-19. Measured with immunoSEQ multiplex PCR; TCRdb has only the in-frame clones, and not every one. The sample includes some 28,000 clones, roughly nine tenths of them seen just once. Sequences were obtained from peripheral blood. The origin of the receptors is a man in his sixties with acute or convalescent COVID-19.

The V and J genes are TRBV5-4 and TRBJ2-2; TRBD1 agrees at 10 bases. The V segment lost 5 bases and the J segment 7 bases; nucleotides outside the gene matches: 5. Germline-derived CDR1 and CDR2 are SGHNT and YYREEE (reference sequence). There are 14 residues in the CDR3. The CDR3 coding sequence is TGTGCCAGCAGTCGGGACAGGGGTATCGGGGAGCTGTTTTTT. The encoded protein is CASSRDRGIGELFF.

The V gene is TRBV10-3, the J gene TRBJ2-7, with TRBD1 matching over 8 bases. The germline CDR1 and CDR2 sequences are ENHRY and SYGVKD. The CDR3 is 12 amino acids. With 11 bases clipped from V and 2 bases from J, the junction kept 5 bases outside the gene matches. The DNA for the CDR3 is TGTGCCGCGGGACAGGAGGCCTACGAGCAGTACTTC. Protein: CAAGQEAYEQYF.

The chain is built from TRBV5-6 and TRBJ1-5; D may be TRBD1 (5 bases). V was cut by 4 bases and J by 5 bases, with 10 bases left in between. Germline V gives CDR1 SGHDT, CDR2 YYEEEE. CDR3 size: 13 residues. The CDR3 region is CASSDQGYQPQHF. CDR3 nucleotides: TGTGCCAGCAGCGACCAGGGATATCAGCCCCAGCATTTT. The full variable domain, completed using reference TRBV5-6 and TRBJ1-5, is DAGVTQSPTHLIKTRGQQVTLRCSPKSGHDTVSWYQQALGQGPQFIFQYYEEEERQRGNFPDRFSGHQFPNYSSELNVNALLLGDSALYLCASSDQGYQPQHFGDGTRLSIL.

This clone was counted once. V gene TRBV7-3 combines with J gene TRBJ2-1; D unclear. CDR3 length: 12 amino acids. V was shortened by 4 bases and J by 6 bases, with 7 bases between the two germline ends. Germline V lookup: CDR1 SGHTA, CDR2 FQGTGA. The CDR3: CASSSQRNEQFF. The DNA for the CDR3 is TGTGCCAGCAGCTCCCAGCGCAATGAGCAGTTCTTC.

This clone has only one observation. The J gene is TRBJ2-1, the V gene TRBV18, with D possibly being TRBD2 (6 bases). There are 16 residues in the CDR3. V lost 2 bases to trimming and J lost 5 bases, with 16 bases between them. CDR1 is KGHSH and CDR2 is LQKENI in the germline V gene. The CDR3 nucleotides are TGTGCCAGCTCACCATGGGGTAGGGAGGTTGACAATGAGCAGTTCTTC. This encodes CASSPWGREVDNEQFF. The variable domain in full, with the rest retrieved from reference TRBV18 and TRBJ2-1, is NAGVMQNPRHLVRRRGQEARLRCSPMKGHSHVYWYRQLPEEGLKFMVYLQKENIIDESGMPKERFSAEFPKEGPSILRIQQVVRGDSAAYFCASSPWGREVDNEQFFGPGTRLTVL.

This rearrangement joins TRBV15 to TRBJ2-5; 7 bases align to TRBD1. Trimming removed 1 base from V and 5 bases from J; junction bases left unmatched: 7. The CDR3 totals 15 residues. CDR1 and CDR2 (germline): LNHNV, YYDKDF (reference sequence). The CDR3 sequence: CATSRATGAGETQYF. CDR3 bases: TGTGCCACCAGCAGAGCTACAGGGGCTGGGGAGACCCAGTACTTC.

V is TRBV9 and J is TRBJ2-6, with D unclear. CDR3 length: 16 residues. Germline V gene sequence: CDR1 SGDLS, CDR2 YYNGEE. V gave up 1 base and J gave up 2 bases, with 10 bases separating them. The CDR3 DNA sequence: TGTGCCAGCAGCGTATCCAGAAATGCTGGGGCCAACGTCCTGACTTTC. Translation gives CASSVSRNAGANVLTF.

A few counts support this clone. The CDR3 nucleotides are TGTGCCTGGAACCACAGGGGACAACTCTATGGCTACACCTTC. Translation: CAWNHRGQLYGYTF. The V gene is TRBV30, the J gene TRBJ1-2; 7 bases are shared with TRBD1. Germline CDR1 and CDR2: GTSNPN and SVGIG (reference sequence). This CDR3 comprises 14 residues. The trim removed 4 bases at V and 4 bases at J, leaving 9 bases unmatched.

The J gene is TRBJ1-1, the V gene TRBV30; 9 positions match TRBD1. V dropped 2 bases and J dropped 5; count of bases not matched to a gene: 6. The CDR3 length is 14 residues. Germline V gives CDR1 GTSNPN, CDR2 SVGIG (reference sequence). The CDR3, as DNA: TGTGCCTGGAGTTCCCGACAGGGGGGAACTGAAGCTTTCTTT. It codes for CAWSSRQGGTEAFF.

The chain combines TRBV2 with TRBJ1-4, with 7 bases aligning to TRBD1. The CDR3 extends over 13 amino acids. The germline V gene has CDR1 SNHLY and CDR2 FYNNEI. Germline trimming cut 7 bases from V and 7 bases from J; bases unmatched to any gene: 6. The CDR3 bases are TGTGCCAGCAACACAGGGGAGATTGAAAAACTGTTTTTT. It yields the protein CASNTGEIEKLFF.

This chain uses TRBV3-1 (or the pseudogene TRBV3-2) with TRBJ1-1; tentative D call: TRBD1 (5 bases). The CDR3 has 14 amino acids. Per the germline V gene, CDR1 is LGHDT and CDR2 is YNNKEL (reference sequence). V was shortened by 2 bases and J by 2 bases, with 9 bases between the two germline ends. CDR3 residues: CASSQSDRNTEAFF. CDR3 DNA sequence: TGTGCCAGCAGCCAATCAGACAGAAACACTGAAGCTTTCTTT.

This clone has just a few counts. The chain employs TRBV29-1 and TRBJ1-4; TRBD1 agrees at 7 bases. This CDR3 has 13 residues. The germline gives CDR1 SQVTM, CDR2 ANQGSEA. Trimming removed 4 bases from V and 8 bases from J; junction bases left unmatched: 7. Here the CDR3 reads CSVGGDSGEKLFF. As DNA, the CDR3 is TGCAGCGTTGGGGGGGACAGTGGAGAAAAACTGTTTTTT.

This clone was detected only once. This chain uses TRBV30 with TRBJ1-2, with D unresolved. V was shortened by 2 bases and J by 2 bases, with 9 bases between the two germline ends. CDR3 length equals 13 residues. Germline CDR1 is GTSNPN and CDR2 is SVGIG (reference sequence). The CDR3: CAWSLGINYGYTF. The CDR3 DNA reads as TGTGCCTGGAGTCTAGGCATAAACTATGGCTACACCTTC. Full variable domain (missing parts from reference TRBV30 and TRBJ1-2): SQTIHQWPATLVQPVGSPLSLECTVEGTSNPNLYWYRQAAGRGLQLLFYSVGIGQISSEVPQNLSASRPQDRQFILSSKKLLLSDSGFYLCAWSLGINYGYTFGSGTRLTVV.

V usage is TRBV19 and J usage is TRBJ1-6, with 7 bases aligning to TRBD1. This CDR3 is built from 15 residues. The germline V gene encodes CDR1 LNHDA and CDR2 SQIVND (reference sequence). With 9 bases clipped from V and 5 bases from J, the junction kept 10 bases outside the gene matches. CDR3 loop: CASTRGQSNNSPLHF. CDR3 DNA: TGTGCCAGCACCAGGGGACAGTCAAATAATTCACCCCTCCACTTT. Full variable domain (remainder filled in from reference TRBV19 and TRBJ1-6): DGGITQSPKYLFRKEGQNVTLSCEQNLNHDAMYWYRQDPGQGLRLIYYSQIVNDFQKGDIAEGYSVSREKKESFPLTVTSAQKNPTAFYLCASTRGQSNNSPLHFGNGTRLTVT.

This rearrangement joins TRBV10-3 to TRBJ1-3; 8 bases are shared with TRBD1. The germline CDR1 and CDR2 sequences are ENHRY and SYGVKD. The CDR3 contains 17 residues. V gave up 1 base and J gave up 6 bases; unmatched junction bases: 11. CDR3 loop: CAISEFTGTGGANTIYF. The CDR3, as DNA: TGTGCCATCAGTGAGTTTACCGGGACAGGAGGTGCAAACACCATATATTTT.

This rearrangement joins TRBV6-5 to TRBJ1-1, with 8 bases aligning to TRBD1. Germline CDR1 reads MNHEY; CDR2 reads SVGAGI. Unmatched junction bases numbered 11, after V lost 6 bases and J lost 5 bases. This CDR3 has 15 amino acids. The DNA of the CDR3 is TGTGCCAGCAGCCGAAACAGGGGGGTTGGGACTGAAGCTTTCTTT. It translates to CASSRNRGVGTEAFF.

This chain joins TRBV6-6 and TRBJ1-1; 8 bases align to TRBD1. Germline V gene sequence: CDR1 MNHNY, CDR2 SVGAGI (reference sequence). The CDR3 is 12 residues long. Trimming cost V 6 bases and J 5 bases; bases outside gene matches: 2. DNA for the CDR3: TGTGCCAGCAGACAGGGGGAGACTGAAGCTTTCTTT. Its translation is CASRQGETEAFF.

The V gene is TRBV28, the J gene TRBJ1-5, with 7 bases lining up with TRBD1. Germline lookup yields CDR1 MDHEN and CDR2 SYDVKM. V lost 7 bases to trimming and J lost 2 bases; unmatched junction nucleotides: 8. The CDR3 totals 15 residues. CDR3 DNA sequence: TGTGCCAGCAAATCACAGGGGCCGGGCAATCAGCCCCAGCATTTT. It translates to CASKSQGPGNQPQHF.

The chain carries TRBV3-1 (or the pseudogene TRBV3-2) and TRBJ1-3; 12 positions match TRBD1. CDR1 and CDR2 from the germline V gene are LGHDT and YNNKEL (reference sequence). There are 17 residues in the CDR3. V shed 4 bases and J 4 bases; nucleotides not matched to a gene: 8. The CDR3, as DNA: TGTGCCAGCAGCCGACGGGACAGGGGGCTTTCGGGAAACACCATATATTTT. Amino acid sequence: CASSRRDRGLSGNTIYF.

This clone was found once. The chain couples TRBV4-1 to TRBJ1-1; TRBD1 agrees at 7 bases. Trimming took 4 bases from V and 0 from J; bases not matched to a gene: 5. The CDR3 contains 15 residues. Germline V CDR1 and CDR2: MGHRA, YSYEKL. The CDR3 DNA is TGCGCCAGCAGCCCACGGACAGGACTGAACACTGAAGCTTTCTTT. Protein sequence: CASSPRTGLNTEAFF.

The J gene is TRBJ1-1, the V gene TRBV24-1, with unresolved D. Germline lookup yields CDR1 KGHDR and CDR2 SFDVKD. The CDR3 is 13 amino acids. V was clipped by 9 bases and J by 1 base, with 11 bases between them. CDR3 protein: CATRYRQNTEAFF. The CDR3 bases are TGTGCCACCCGTTATCGACAGAACACTGAAGCTTTCTTT.

This chain links TRBV15 with TRBJ1-1; 9 bases align to TRBD1. V lost 5 bases and J lost 7; bases outside the gene matches: 8. Germline V gene data show CDR1 as LNHNV and CDR2 as YYDKDF (reference sequence). The CDR3 has 14 amino acids. Here the CDR3 reads CATSVRQGVNEAFF. CDR3 bases: TGTGCCACCAGCGTACGACAGGGGGTTAATGAAGCTTTCTTT.

The chain combines TRBV4-2 with TRBJ2-7, with TRBD2 identical over 8 bases. After removal of 0 bases from V and 3 bases from J, the junction contained 10 bases not matched to a gene. The CDR3 runs 17 residues. Germline lookup yields CDR1 LGHNA and CDR2 YNFKEQ. The CDR3, as DNA: TGTGCCAGCAGCCAAGAAGGGATAGCGGGGCACAACTACGAGCAGTACTTC. Translating gives CASSQEGIAGHNYEQYF.

V gene TRBV7-5 combines with J gene TRBJ1-5. TRBV7-5 is deemed a pseudogene. The CDR3 length is 16 residues. CDR3 residues: CVRSSSIGSNNQPQHF. As DNA, the CDR3 is TGTGTCAGAAGCTCCTCGATCGGTAGCAATAATCAGCCCCAGCATTTT.

This clone was observed once. The V gene is TRBV10-1, the J gene TRBJ1-2, with 8 bases fitting TRBD1. Trimming removed 0 bases from V and 4 bases from J; junction bases left unmatched: 4. The CDR3 loop spans 15 amino acids. Germline-derived CDR1 and CDR2 are WNHNN and SYGVQD (reference sequence). CDR3 loop: CASSESGTGFYGYTF. The DNA for the CDR3 is TGCGCCAGCAGTGAGTCGGGGACAGGCTTCTATGGCTACACCTTC.